This T cell receptor (beta chain) was retrieved from a study of regulatory T cells in long-lasting Graves disease. Time point specified: newly diagnosed GD, antithyroid drugs for less than 3 months. After RNA was extracted from PBMCs, the TCR library was made from it. As collected, the peripheral blood samples measured 7.5 to 9 milliliters each and went into EDTA tubes. Comments on this clonotype: A much larger clone lies a single base off, so this may be a read error.

Building of the TCR beta libraries involved iRepertoire HTBI primers and Arm-PCR of CDR3 regions. From the multiplex PCR reads, TCRdb called clonotypes with MiXCR, one entry per CDR3 protein. Among hundreds of thousands of distinct CDR3 sequences listed, 15% were seen once. The germline V gene encodes CDR1 SGHDT and CDR2 YYEEEE. With 2 bases removed from V and 2 bases from J, the gap between germline ends came to 11 bases. The CDR3 totals 14 residues. This same sample was also part of a study on T cells in Graves' hyperthyroidism and ophthalmopathy.

The sequencing used peripheral blood mononuclear cells (PBMCs), collected at new diagnosis, from a patient treated with antithyroid drugs. This receptor was taken from a woman aged 35 to 49 with Graves disease. V is TRBV5-6 and J is TRBJ2-7, with D uncertain. The CDR3 sequence is CASSLDRSPYEQYF. The CDR3 coding sequence is TGTGCCAGCAGCTTAGACCGGAGTCCCTACGAGCAGTACTTC.